These T cell receptor beta chains were read from a single sample in a study of cytomegalovirus exposure and HLA in healthy donors. TCRdb keeps only in-frame clones here, not all; method: immunoSEQ multiplex PCR. This table has over 75,000 clones, about 68% appearing once. The sample was PBMCs. These TCRs come from a human donor in good health. Each CDR3 is given with its conserved first and last residue. The D gene is left open where the match is weak. Rows may omit the clone size; those that give it use once, few, many or a size class.

J gene	D gene	V gene	clone size	CDR3 protein	CDR3 DNA
TRBJ2-7	NA	TRBV9	NA	CASSVGRGGEQYF	TGTGCCAGCAGCGTAGGGCGGGGCGGCGAGCAGTACTTC
TRBJ1-2	TRBD1	TRBV2	NA	CASTGSGGLFYGYTF	TGTGCCAGCACTGGGTCAGGGGGCCTATTCTATGGCTACACCTTC
TRBJ1-5	NA	TRBV4-1	NA	CASSQDYSTDQPQHF	TGCGCCAGCAGCCAAGACTACAGCACCGATCAGCCCCAGCATTTT
TRBJ1-1	NA	TRBV20-1	NA	CSARSVGEAFF	TGCAGTGCTAGGTCCGTAGGAGAGGCTTTCTTT
TRBJ1-2	NA	TRBV10-3	NA	CAIRAYYGYTF	TGTGCCATCAGAGCCTACTATGGCTACACCTTC
TRBJ1-4	NA	TRBV4-3	NA	CASSHPRINEKLFF	TGCGCCAGCAGCCACCCTAGAATTAATGAAAAACTGTTTTTT
TRBJ1-3	NA	TRBV4-3	NA	CASSQEIHRLSGNTIYF	TGCGCCAGCAGCCAAGAAATCCACAGGCTGTCTGGAAACACCATATATTTT
TRBJ2-3	TRBD2	TRBV11-3	few	CASSPLAGGTDTQYF	TGTGCCAGCAGCCCTCTGGCGGGGGGCACAGATACGCAGTATTTT
TRBJ2-1	TRBD2	TRBV30	few	CAWSVKGLRAGVNNEQFF	TGTGCCTGGAGTGTAAAGGGACTGCGTGCGGGGGTCAACAATGAGCAGTTCTTC
TRBJ2-2	NA	TRBV14	few	CASSLKLGPGELFF	TGTGCCAGCAGCCTTAAACTGGGCCCCGGGGAGCTGTTTTTT
TRBJ1-5	NA	TRBV4-1	NA	CASSQVWRSNQPQHF	TGCGCCAGCAGCCAAGTGTGGAGAAGCAATCAGCCCCAGCATTTT
TRBJ1-5	TRBD1	TRBV29-1	once	CSVKGTGGSPQHF	TGCAGCGTTAAAGGAACAGGGGGCTCGCCCCAGCATTTT
TRBJ2-1	TRBD2	TRBV7-9	NA	CASSRSRVSGNSYNEQFF	TGTGCCAGCAGTCGAAGCAGGGTTAGCGGGAACTCCTACAATGAGCAGTTCTTC
TRBJ1-4	TRBD1	TRBV4-1	NA	CASSRVQQGVNEKLFF	TGCGCCAGCAGCCGAGTCCAACAGGGGGTGAATGAAAAACTGTTTTTT
TRBJ2-1	NA	TRBV2	NA	CASSGTRVVGEQFF	TGTGCCAGCAGTGGGACCAGGGTCGTGGGTGAGCAGTTCTTC
TRBJ2-5	NA	TRBV5-1	once	CASSPRGSYQETQYF	TGCGCCAGCAGTCCCCGGGGATCGTACCAAGAGACCCAGTACTTC
TRBJ1-1	NA	TRBV30	NA	CAWSVSRLGEAFF	TGTGCCTGGAGTGTATCTAGACTGGGTGAAGCTTTCTTT
TRBJ1-2	NA	TRBV5-1	NA	CASSEGGDYGYTF	TGCGCCAGCAGTGAAGGCGGAGACTATGGCTACACCTTC
TRBJ2-3	NA	TRBV12-5	NA	CASGLSRGTDTQYF	TGTGCTAGTGGTTTAAGCAGGGGCACAGATACGCAGTATTTT
TRBJ2-5	NA	TRBV19	NA	CASSEGDQETQYF	TGTGCCAGTAGCGAGGGGGACCAAGAGACCCAGTACTTC
TRBJ2-7	TRBD1	TRBV19	NA	CASSIVLTGQGSSYEQYF	TGTGCCAGTAGTATAGTTCTGACGGGACAGGGGAGCTCCTACGAGCAGTACTTC
TRBJ1-6	TRBD1	TRBV30	NA	CAYQKSGQLNSPLHF	TGTGCCTACCAAAAATCGGGACAGCTTAATTCACCCCTCCACTTT
TRBJ2-3	TRBD2	TRBV9	NA	CASSVDPGVAGGYTQYF	TGTGCCAGCAGCGTAGACCCAGGAGTAGCGGGGGGGTATACGCAGTATTTT
TRBJ1-2	NA	TRBV9	NA	CASSGGTSKGYGYTF	TGTGCCAGCAGCGGAGGGACATCGAAGGGCTATGGCTACACCTTC
TRBJ1-6	TRBD1	TRBV4-3	few	CASSQGTGMGSPLHF	TGCGCCAGCAGCCAAGGGACAGGAATGGGATCACCCCTCCACTTT
TRBJ1-1	NA	TRBV7-9	NA	CASSWGHPNTEAFF	TGTGCCAGCAGCTGGGGACACCCCAACACTGAAGCTTTCTTT
TRBJ2-7	NA	TRBV7-9	few	CASSFPDYYEQYF	TGTGCCAGCAGCTTCCCAGATTACTACGAGCAGTACTTC